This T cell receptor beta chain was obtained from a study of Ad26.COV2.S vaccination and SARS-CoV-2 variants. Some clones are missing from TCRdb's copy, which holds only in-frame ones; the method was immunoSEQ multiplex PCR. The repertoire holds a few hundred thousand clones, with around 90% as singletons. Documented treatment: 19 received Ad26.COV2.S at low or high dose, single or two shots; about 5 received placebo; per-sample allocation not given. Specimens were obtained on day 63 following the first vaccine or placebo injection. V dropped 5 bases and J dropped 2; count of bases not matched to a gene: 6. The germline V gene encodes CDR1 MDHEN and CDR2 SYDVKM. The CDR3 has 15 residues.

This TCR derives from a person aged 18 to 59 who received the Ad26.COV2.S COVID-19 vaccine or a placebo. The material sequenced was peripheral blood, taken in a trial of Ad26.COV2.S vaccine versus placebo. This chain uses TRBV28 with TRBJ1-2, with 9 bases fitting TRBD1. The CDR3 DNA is TGTGCCAGCAGTCTAGACAGGGGGGGAAACTATGGCTACACCTTC. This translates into CASSLDRGGNYGYTF.